A single sample gave rise to the 21 T cell receptor beta chains below, sequenced in a study of blood T cell repertoires in COVID-19. Produced via immunoSEQ multiplex PCR; TCRdb's table is partial and in-frame only. In the table there are over 200,000 clones, under 95% of which are singletons. Sequencing input: peripheral blood. These receptors all come from a young man with acute or convalescent COVID-19.

This chain connects TRBV12-3 or TRBV12-4 to TRBJ2-3; possibly TRBD2 for D (6 bases). There are 11 residues in the CDR3. The V and J ends lost 5 bases and 9 bases respectively, with 9 bases between them. The CDR3 protein is CASSQTRTQYF. The CDR3 DNA is TGTGCCAGCAGTCAGACTAGAACGCAGTATTTT.

V gene TRBV6-1 combines with J gene TRBJ1-1, with 8 positions matching TRBD1. This CDR3 has 15 residues. With V trimmed by 2 bases and J by 5 bases, 7 bases remained unmatched. Germline lookup yields CDR1 MNHNS and CDR2 SASEGT. CDR3: CASSELSGGGTEAFF. CDR3 DNA: TGTGCCAGCAGTGAACTTTCAGGGGGCGGAACTGAAGCTTTCTTT.

The chain carries TRBV4-1 and TRBJ1-5, with TRBD1 matching 9 bases. Germline V gene sequence: CDR1 MGHRA, CDR2 YSYEKL. Germline trimming cut 2 bases from V and 6 bases from J; bases unmatched to any gene: 2. CDR3 length: 14 residues. The CDR3 nucleotides read TGCGCCAGCAGCCAATTGGACAGGGGTCAGCCCCAGCATTTT. It specifies CASSQLDRGQPQHF.

This clone has a single count. The V call is TRBV29-1, the J call TRBJ1-1; no reliable D call. This CDR3 has 8 residues. Germline lookup yields CDR1 SQVTM and CDR2 ANQGSEA. Trimming removed 7 bases from V and 7 bases from J, with 4 bases in between. For the CDR3, the DNA is TGCAGCGCGCGTGAAGCTTTCTTT. Translating it yields CSAREAFF.

In regard to this clone: Without the conserved terminal phenylalanine or tryptophan, this CDR3 likely stems from a read error. No DNA is shown, since the ends of the CDR3 on it are uncertain; the CDR3 is the one TCRdb lists. The V call is TRBV2, the J call TRBJ1-2; TRBD1 was called by the table and not checked on the DNA. The CDR3 has 12 amino acids, counting both end residues. Germline V CDR1 and CDR2: SNHLY, FYNNEI. CDR3 region: CASSDGLGAKTY.

The J gene is TRBJ2-1, the V gene TRBV2; 8 bases match TRBD2. The CDR3 sequence is 13 residues long. The germline gives CDR1 SNHLY, CDR2 FYNNEI. V trimming: 4 bases; J trimming: 12 bases; junction bases outside the gene matches: 8. CDR3 nucleotide sequence: TGTGCCAGCAGTGCTCAGCGGGAGTCTTCGCAGTTCTTC. This gives the protein CASSAQRESSQFF.

V usage is TRBV6-5 and J usage is TRBJ1-6, with a possible D match to TRBD1 (6 bases). Trimming stripped 5 bases from V and 8 bases from J, with 13 bases between. Germline V gene data show CDR1 as MNHEY and CDR2 as SVGAGI. The CDR3 consists of 14 residues. Here the CDR3 DNA reads TGTGCCAGCAGTAACCGGGACATTCATTCACCCCTCCACTTT. It specifies CASSNRDIHSPLHF.

Turning to this clone: Other DNA variants within this sample encode the same CDR3. V gene TRBV19 combines with J gene TRBJ2-1, with 11 bases fitting TRBD1. V dropped 6 bases and J dropped 6; count of bases not matched to a gene: 1. Germline V gives CDR1 LNHDA, CDR2 SQIVND (reference sequence). This CDR3 comprises 13 residues. The CDR3 DNA reads TGTGCCAGTAGGGGGACAGGGGGCAATGAGCAGTTCTTC. Its protein is CASRGTGGNEQFF.

The chain employs TRBV30 and TRBJ2-2; the match to TRBD1 covers 7 bases. Germline lookup yields CDR1 GTSNPN and CDR2 SVGIG (reference sequence). Trimming cost V 2 bases and J 4 bases; bases outside gene matches: 7. CDR3 length: 15 residues. The CDR3 DNA reads as TGTGCCTGGAGTAGACCGGGACAGATCACCGGGGAGCTGTTTTTT. Translated, it gives CAWSRPGQITGELFF.

The chain links TRBV7-3 to TRBJ2-1; D unclear. This CDR3 region has 15 residues. The germline CDR1 and CDR2 sequences are SGHTA and FQGTGA. Trimming shortened V by 1 base and J by 7 bases, and 14 bases separated the two germline ends. CDR3: CASSLNRLAPNEQFF. As DNA, the CDR3 is TGTGCCAGCAGCTTAAATAGACTTGCCCCAAATGAGCAGTTCTTC.

V and J are TRBV7-2 and TRBJ2-3; D ambiguous. CDR1 and CDR2 (germline): SGHTA, FQGNSA. The CDR3 runs to 14 residues. Trimming removed 2 bases from V and 2 bases from J, with 8 bases in between. The CDR3 loop reads CASSLQALTDTQYF. The CDR3 DNA is TGTGCCAGCAGCTTACAGGCGCTCACAGATACGCAGTATTTT.

The chain joins TRBV28 to TRBJ2-7; 10 bases line up with TRBD2. The CDR3 is 16 residues long. After removal of 5 bases from V and 3 bases from J, the junction contained 10 bases not matched to a gene. Germline V lookup: CDR1 MDHEN, CDR2 SYDVKM. As DNA, the CDR3 is TGTGCCAGCAGTCGCCGTCGGGTAGCGGGGGGCTACGAGCAGTACTTC. The encoded protein is CASSRRRVAGGYEQYF. Based on the CDR3 plus reference TRBV28 and TRBJ2-7, the full variable domain is DVKVTQSSRYLVKRTGEKVFLECVQDMDHENMFWYRQDPGLGLRLIYFSYDVKMKEKGDIPEGYSVSREKKERFSLILESASTNQTSMYLCASSRRRVAGGYEQYFGPGTRLTVT.

The genes are TRBV7-2 and TRBJ2-4; TRBD1 is a possible D gene (5 bases). CDR1 is SGHTA, CDR2 FQGNSA, per germline. V was shortened by 1 base and J by 0 bases, with 13 bases between the two germline ends. CDR3 length equals 17 residues. The CDR3 coding sequence is TGTGCCAGCAGCTTAGATCGTCAGGGTGCAGCCAAAAACATTCAGTACTTC. Translating gives CASSLDRQGAAKNIQYF.

This clone was picked up a small number of times. This chain connects TRBV5-3 to TRBJ2-2; perhaps TRBD2 as D (5 bases). TRBV5-3 is classed as an ORF, of uncertain function. Trimming stripped 8 bases from V and 5 bases from J, with 16 bases between. The CDR3 spans 14 residues. CDR3 coding DNA: TGTGCCAGGCGGGCGGCGGCAATAACCGGGGAGCTGTTTTTT. Its protein is CARRAAAITGELFF.

The V and J genes are TRBV3-1 (or the pseudogene TRBV3-2) and TRBJ1-2, with TRBD1 identical over 9 bases. Per the germline V gene, CDR1 is LGHDT and CDR2 is YNNKEL (reference sequence). Losses at the gene ends were 5 bases for V and 5 bases for J; bases not matched to a gene: 9. The CDR3 contains 15 residues. CDR3 protein: CASSSNRGRRYGYTF. The CDR3 DNA is TGTGCCAGCAGCTCCAACAGGGGGCGGAGATATGGCTACACCTTC.

The chain recombines TRBV20-1 with TRBJ2-5; D may be TRBD1 (6 bases). CDR1 DFQATT and CDR2 SNEGSKA come from the germline V gene (reference sequence). The CDR3 has 12 residues. V shed 3 bases and J shed 5 bases, with 10 bases lying between them. For the CDR3, the DNA is TGCAGTGCTAGTCGTCAGGGGGAGACCCAGTACTTC. Protein product: CSASRQGETQYF.

V gene TRBV3-1 (or the pseudogene TRBV3-2) combines with J gene TRBJ2-7; 9 bases are shared with TRBD2. The CDR3 sequence is 15 residues long. Germline lookup yields CDR1 LGHDT and CDR2 YNNKEL (reference sequence). The V segment lost 5 bases and the J segment 2 bases; nucleotides outside the gene matches: 7. This CDR3 reads CASSSRAGGPYEQYF. The CDR3 DNA follows: TGTGCCAGCAGCTCACGGGCGGGGGGGCCCTACGAGCAGTACTTC.

In its sample, this clone was seen once. This sequence joins TRBV5-1 and TRBJ1-4, with D perhaps TRBD1 (5 bases). Germline V CDR1 and CDR2: SGHRS, YFSETQ. The length of the CDR3 is 14 residues. V lost 4 bases and J 6 bases, leaving 13 bases between the germline ends. The CDR3 reads CASSPGTAYEKLFF. CDR3 nucleotide sequence: TGCGCCAGCAGCCCCGGGACTGCATATGAAAAACTGTTTTTT.

This clone was seen a handful of times. This chain links TRBV14 with TRBJ2-1, with TRBD2 matching over 7 bases. The CDR3 covers 14 residues. Germline assignment: CDR1 SGHDN and CDR2 FVKESK. The trim removed 2 bases at V and 10 bases at J, leaving 8 bases unmatched. The CDR3 sequence is CASSQHAGVGEQFF. The CDR3 bases are TGTGCCAGCAGCCAACACGCGGGAGTTGGGGAGCAGTTCTTC.

The chain links TRBV2 to TRBJ2-3, with D tentatively TRBD2 (6 bases). V was shortened by 6 bases and J by 0 bases, with 13 bases between the two germline ends. The V gene's germline CDR1 is SNHLY and CDR2 FYNNEI. This CDR3 is built from 15 residues. The CDR3 reads CASRWGLASTDTQYF. As DNA, the CDR3 is TGTGCCAGCAGATGGGGACTCGCTAGCACAGATACGCAGTATTTT.

The chain uses TRBV5-4 and TRBJ2-7; D may be TRBD2 (5 bases). The CDR3 runs 13 residues. Trimming cost V 5 bases and J 1 base, with 10 bases left between them. Germline V gene data show CDR1 as SGHNT and CDR2 as YYREEE (reference sequence). CDR3 DNA: TGTGCCAGCAGACGTAGAGGGTCCTACGAGCAGTACTTC. It codes for CASRRRGSYEQYF.